Included here is one T cell receptor (beta chain) sequence, with context. Its antigen is unidentified. These data belong to a study of OX40 agonist ivuxolimab in advanced cancers. Overall study context: Of mixed ages from about 23 to 85 and averaging about 56 years, the group was roughly 83% male.

The repertoire was sequenced with immunoSEQ multiplex PCR; TCRdb's copy has only in-frame clones and lacks some. Found here are 55,000 to 80,000 clones, 75% to 90% of them singletons; the top ten hold 2.5% to 3%. Between the trimmed V and J ends, which lost 6 bases and 0 bases, there was a span of 15 bases. This CDR3 has 15 amino acids. Germline CDR1 and CDR2: MDHEN and SYDVKM. Findings of the study overall: Both blood CD4+ and CD8+ T cells showed clonal growth by week 6 at 0.1 to 3.0 mg/kg.

V usage is TRBV28 and J usage is TRBJ2-7, with a possible D match to TRBD1 (6 bases). The TCR was taken from an adult with an advanced solid tumor such as melanoma, head and neck, liver or kidney cancer. The source material was CD4+ or CD8+ T cells sorted from blood, sampled in a trial of the OX40 agonist ivuxolimab. DNA for the CDR3: TGTGCCAGCAGCTCAACCGGGACAAGCTCCTACGAGCAGTACTTC. Residues: CASSSTGTSSYEQYF.